These 16 T cell receptor beta chains were sequenced from one sample in a study of T cell responses to AZD1222 COVID-19 vaccine. Repertoires were generated with immunoSEQ multiplex PCR, while TCRdb's copy carries only in-frame clones and drops some. This table holds roughly 260,000 clones, roughly 93% found once. Here the sequenced sample was peripheral blood, taken on day 0 of AZD1222 vaccination. Source of these receptors: an adult in good health.

This chain connects TRBV5-1 to TRBJ2-1, with TRBD2 matching 11 bases. V was clipped by 2 bases and J by 2 bases; unmatched bases: 3. This CDR3 spans 16 amino acids. Germline CDR1 is SGHRS and CDR2 is YFSETQ. This CDR3 is CASSLSSGGAYNEQFF. CDR3 nucleotide sequence: TGCGCCAGCAGCTTAAGTAGCGGGGGGGCCTACAATGAGCAGTTCTTC.

The chain carries TRBV2 and TRBJ2-6, with 7 bases identical to TRBD1. V was clipped by 3 bases and J by 2 bases; unmatched bases: 7. Germline values: CDR1 SNHLY, CDR2 FYNNEI. The CDR3 runs 17 residues. CDR3 bases: TGTGCCAGCAGTGAGGGCAGGGGGTGGCCTGGGGCCAACGTCCTGACTTTC. Residues: CASSEGRGWPGANVLTF.

Note on this clone: This same CDR3 is encoded by further DNA sequences in the sample. V gene TRBV28 combines with J gene TRBJ1-4; 9 bases are a match to TRBD1. V lost 4 bases, J lost 6 bases, and 3 bases stayed unmatched. CDR1 is MDHEN, CDR2 SYDVKM, per germline. The CDR3 loop spans 14 amino acids. The CDR3 is CASSSGQGYEKLFF. CDR3 DNA: TGTGCCAGCAGTTCGGGACAGGGATATGAAAAACTGTTTTTT.

In DNA, the CDR3 is TGTGCCAGCTCACCACGGGGACAGGGCGGCTATGGCTACACCTTC. Its translation is CASSPRGQGGYGYTF. The chain recombines TRBV18 with TRBJ1-2, with 9 nucleotides matching TRBD1. CDR3 length: 15 amino acids. Trimming cost V 1 base and J 4 bases; bases outside gene matches: 4. CDR1 is KGHSH, CDR2 LQKENI, per germline. The full variable domain, with the rest looked up from reference TRBV18 and TRBJ1-2, is NAGVMQNPRHLVRRRGQEARLRCSPMKGHSHVYWYRQLPEEGLKFMVYLQKENIIDESGMPKERFSAEFPKEGPSILRIQQVVRGDSAAYFCASSPRGQGGYGYTFGSGTRLTVV.

This chain links TRBV6-5 with TRBJ2-7, with a possible D match to TRBD1 (6 bases). The CDR3 sequence is 13 residues long. Trimming pared 6 bases from V and 5 bases from J, leaving 14 bases between. Germline V gene sequence: CDR1 MNHEY, CDR2 SVGAGI. The CDR3 is CASSQGWNDEQYF. The CDR3 bases are TGTGCCAGCAGCCAGGGGTGGAACGACGAGCAGTACTTC.

The chain couples TRBV10-3 to TRBJ1-2, with 9 nucleotides matching TRBD1. V shed 10 bases, J shed 7 bases, and the junction held 13 bases outside the gene matches. This CDR3 has 14 residues. Germline loops: CDR1 ENHRY, CDR2 SYGVKD. The DNA for the CDR3 is TGTGCCACCGAGACCCGGGACAGGGTTGGTGGCTACACCTTC. Translating it yields CATETRDRVGGYTF.

The rearrangement uses TRBV7-2 and TRBJ1-1; D gene unclear. V lost 4 bases, J lost 0 bases, and 12 bases lay in between. Germline-derived CDR1 and CDR2 are SGHTA and FQGNSA. The CDR3 covers 15 residues. The chain's CDR3 is CASSSLGVMNTEAFF. CDR3 nucleotides: TGTGCCAGCAGCTCCCTCGGGGTAATGAACACTGAAGCTTTCTTT.

This clone showed up just a few times. Other DNA sequences of this sample code for an identical CDR3. The rearrangement uses TRBV28 and TRBJ1-5; perhaps TRBD1 as D (5 bases). Germline V gene lookup returns CDR1 MDHEN and CDR2 SYDVKM. CDR3 length: 15 residues. Trimming removed 2 bases at V and 1 base at J, with 9 bases between. In nucleotides, the CDR3 is TGTGCCAGCAGTTTAGGGGGGAACAGCAATCAGCCCCAGCATTTT. This translates into CASSLGGNSNQPQHF.

This chain uses TRBV7-9 with TRBJ2-7, with D perhaps matching TRBD1 (8 bases). V was clipped by 7 bases and J by 0 bases, with 19 bases between them. The CDR3 is made up of 16 amino acids. CDR1 SEHNR and CDR2 FQNEAQ come from the germline V gene (reference sequence). CDR3: CASTTGGGQDSYEQYF. The CDR3 DNA sequence: TGTGCCAGCACCACCGGCGGGGGACAGGACTCCTACGAGCAGTACTTC.

This chain uses TRBV12-3 or TRBV12-4 with TRBJ2-1, with TRBD2 as a possible D gene (5 bases). The CDR3 has 13 residues. V lost 6 bases to trimming and J lost 14 bases, with 20 bases between them. The CDR3 is CASRRGRALKEFF. The CDR3 bases are TGTGCCAGCAGGAGAGGGCGGGCTTTAAAAGAGTTCTTC.

For this clone: Other DNA sequences in the same sample also yield this CDR3. The chain is built from TRBV2 and TRBJ2-1; 10 bases match TRBD1. This CDR3 comprises 15 residues. Germline loops: CDR1 SNHLY, CDR2 FYNNEI. V was pared by 4 bases and J by 1 base, with 1 base of the junction left unmatched. CDR3 region: CASSGDRGSYNEQFF. CDR3 nucleotide sequence: TGTGCCAGCAGTGGGGACAGGGGTTCCTACAATGAGCAGTTCTTC. Drawing the rest from reference TRBV2 and TRBJ2-1, the complete variable domain is EPEVTQTPSHQVTQMGQEVILRCVPISNHLYFYWYRQILGQKVEFLVSFYNNEISEKSEIFDDQFSVERPDGSNFTLKIRSTKLEDSAMYFCASSGDRGSYNEQFFGPGTRLTVL.

J is TRBJ1-5 and V is TRBV19, with D tentatively TRBD1 (5 bases). The CDR3 runs 13 residues. The germline V gene encodes CDR1 LNHDA and CDR2 SQIVND (reference sequence). The ends were cut back, 4 bases at V and 6 bases at J, with 10 bases in the middle. The CDR3 nucleotides read TGTGCCAGTAGTACCAGGGCAGGTCAGCCCCAGCATTTT. The encoded protein is CASSTRAGQPQHF.

The chain combines TRBV2 with TRBJ1-3; TRBD1 matches 12 bases. The CDR3 totals 18 residues. V lost 6 bases and J lost 4; bases outside the gene matches: 13. Germline V lookup: CDR1 SNHLY, CDR2 FYNNEI. CDR3 region: CASSLGGQGAAYGNTIYF. In DNA, the CDR3 is TGTGCCAGCAGCCTGGGGGGACAGGGGGCCGCGTACGGAAACACCATATATTTT.

This chain links TRBV5-5 with TRBJ2-1, with unresolved D. V dropped 1 base and J dropped 0 bases, with 8 bases sitting between them. The CDR3 covers 15 residues. Germline V lookup: CDR1 SGHKS, CDR2 YYEKEE (reference sequence). The CDR3 loop is CASSLPGSSYNEQFF. The CDR3 bases are TGTGCCAGCAGCTTGCCGGGTAGCTCCTACAATGAGCAGTTCTTC.

This chain connects TRBV5-1 to TRBJ2-2; 7 bases are shared with TRBD1. Germline lookup yields CDR1 SGHRS and CDR2 YFSETQ. The CDR3 has 15 amino acids. The V and J ends lost 4 bases and 0 bases, in that order; junction bases with no gene match: 3. CDR3 in DNA: TGCGCCAGCAGCAACAGGGGCGCGAACACCGGGGAGCTGTTTTTT. Translating gives CASSNRGANTGELFF.

The genes are TRBV5-4 and TRBJ2-3, with 15 bases that match TRBD2. This CDR3 spans 18 amino acids. V gave up 4 bases and J gave up 0 bases; unmatched junction bases: 6. Germline V lookup: CDR1 SGHNT, CDR2 YYREEE (reference sequence). The CDR3 loop reads CASSRTSGGDTSTDTQYF. DNA for the CDR3: TGTGCCAGCAGCCGGACTAGCGGGGGGGATACTAGCACAGATACGCAGTATTTT.